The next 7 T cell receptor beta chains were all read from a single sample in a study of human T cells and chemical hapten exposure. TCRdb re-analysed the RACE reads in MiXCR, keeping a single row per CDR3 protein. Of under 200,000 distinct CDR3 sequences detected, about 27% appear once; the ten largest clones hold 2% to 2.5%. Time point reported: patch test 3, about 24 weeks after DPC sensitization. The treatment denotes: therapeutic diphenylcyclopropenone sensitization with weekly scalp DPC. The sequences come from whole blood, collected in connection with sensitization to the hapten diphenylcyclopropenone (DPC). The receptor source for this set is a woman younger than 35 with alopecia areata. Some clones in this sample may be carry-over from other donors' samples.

CDR3 residues: CATSRGGTASYEQYF. The CDR3 DNA reads TGTGCCACCAGCAGAGGTGGAACAGCCTCCTACGAGCAGTACTTC. The chain couples TRBV15 to TRBJ2-7; the D is unclear. The CDR3 spans 15 residues. Trimming cost V 1 base and J 0 bases, with 10 bases left between them. Germline V gene data show CDR1 as LNHNV and CDR2 as YYDKDF (reference sequence).

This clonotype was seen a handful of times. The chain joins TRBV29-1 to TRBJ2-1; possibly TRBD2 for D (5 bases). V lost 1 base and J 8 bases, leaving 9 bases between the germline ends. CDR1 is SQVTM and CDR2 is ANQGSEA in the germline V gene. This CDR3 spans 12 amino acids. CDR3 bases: TGCAGCGTTGAAGCACTAGTCGATGAGCAGTTCTTC. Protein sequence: CSVEALVDEQFF.

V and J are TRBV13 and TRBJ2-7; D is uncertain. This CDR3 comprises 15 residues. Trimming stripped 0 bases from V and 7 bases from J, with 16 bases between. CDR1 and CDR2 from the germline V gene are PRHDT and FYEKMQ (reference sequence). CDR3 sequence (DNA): TGTGCCAGCAGCTTAGGCCGAAGGGCCGTGGCGGAGCAGTACTTC. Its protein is CASSLGRRAVAEQYF.

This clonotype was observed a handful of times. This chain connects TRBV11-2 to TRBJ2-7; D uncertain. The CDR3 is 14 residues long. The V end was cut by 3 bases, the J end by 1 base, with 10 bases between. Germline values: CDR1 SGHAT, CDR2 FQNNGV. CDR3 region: CASSFSDGSYEQYF. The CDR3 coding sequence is TGTGCCAGCAGCTTTTCGGACGGATCCTACGAGCAGTACTTC.

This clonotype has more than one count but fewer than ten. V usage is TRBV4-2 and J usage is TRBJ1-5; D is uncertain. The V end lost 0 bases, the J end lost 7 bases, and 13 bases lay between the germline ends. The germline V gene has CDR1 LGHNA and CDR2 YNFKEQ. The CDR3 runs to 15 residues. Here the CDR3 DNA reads TGTGCCAGCAGCCAAGATGAGGGAGGGAGCCAGCCCCAGCATTTT. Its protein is CASSQDEGGSQPQHF.

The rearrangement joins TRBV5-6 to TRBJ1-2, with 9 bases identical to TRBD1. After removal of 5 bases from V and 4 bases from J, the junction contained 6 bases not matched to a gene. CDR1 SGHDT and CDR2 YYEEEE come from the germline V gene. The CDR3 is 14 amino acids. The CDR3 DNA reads TGTGCCAGCAGTCACAGGGGGCCATCCTATGGCTACACCTTC. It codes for CASSHRGPSYGYTF.

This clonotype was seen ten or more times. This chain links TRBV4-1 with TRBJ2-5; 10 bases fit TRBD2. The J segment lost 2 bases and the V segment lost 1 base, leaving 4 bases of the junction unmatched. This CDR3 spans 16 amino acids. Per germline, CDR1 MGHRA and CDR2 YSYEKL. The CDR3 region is CASSQVSLAGQETQYF. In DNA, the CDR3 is TGCGCCAGCAGCCAAGTCTCACTAGCGGGACAAGAGACCCAGTACTTC.